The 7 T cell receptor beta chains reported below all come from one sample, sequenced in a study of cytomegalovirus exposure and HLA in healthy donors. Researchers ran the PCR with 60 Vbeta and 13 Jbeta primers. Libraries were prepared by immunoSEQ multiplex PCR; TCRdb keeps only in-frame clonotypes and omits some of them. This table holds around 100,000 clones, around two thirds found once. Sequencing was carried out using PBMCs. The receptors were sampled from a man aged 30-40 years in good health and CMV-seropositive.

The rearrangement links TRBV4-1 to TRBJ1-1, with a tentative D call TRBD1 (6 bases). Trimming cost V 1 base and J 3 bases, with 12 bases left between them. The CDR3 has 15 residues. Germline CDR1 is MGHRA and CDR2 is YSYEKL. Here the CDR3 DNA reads TGCGCCAGCAGCCAAGTACAGGGTAGGGACACTGAAGCTTTCTTT. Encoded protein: CASSQVQGRDTEAFF.

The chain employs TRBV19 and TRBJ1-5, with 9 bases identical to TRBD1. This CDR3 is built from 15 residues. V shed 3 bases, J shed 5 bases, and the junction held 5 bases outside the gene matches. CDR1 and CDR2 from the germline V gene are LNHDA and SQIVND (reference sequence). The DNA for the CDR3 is TGTGCCAGTAGTATGTGGGACAGGGCCTATCAGCCCCAGCATTTT. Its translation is CASSMWDRAYQPQHF.

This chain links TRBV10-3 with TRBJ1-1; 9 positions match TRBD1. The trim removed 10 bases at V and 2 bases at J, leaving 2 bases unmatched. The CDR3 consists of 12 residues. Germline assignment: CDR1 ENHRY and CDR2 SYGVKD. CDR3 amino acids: CATGQGNTEAFF. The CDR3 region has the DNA TGTGCCACGGGACAGGGAAACACTGAAGCTTTCTTT.

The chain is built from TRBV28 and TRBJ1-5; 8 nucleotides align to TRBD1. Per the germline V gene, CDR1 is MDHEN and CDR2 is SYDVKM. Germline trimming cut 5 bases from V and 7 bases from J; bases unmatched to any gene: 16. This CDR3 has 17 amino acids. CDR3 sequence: CASSPPRTGRKGQPQHF. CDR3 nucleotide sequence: TGTGCCAGCAGTCCCCCAAGGACAGGGAGAAAGGGGCAGCCCCAGCATTTT.

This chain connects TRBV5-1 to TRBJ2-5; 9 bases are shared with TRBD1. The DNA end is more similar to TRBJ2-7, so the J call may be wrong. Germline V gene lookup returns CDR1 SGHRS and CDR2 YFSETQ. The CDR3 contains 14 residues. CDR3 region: CASSPGGQGYEQYF. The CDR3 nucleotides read TGCGCCAGCAGCCCGGGGGGACAGGGCTACGAGCAGTACTTC.

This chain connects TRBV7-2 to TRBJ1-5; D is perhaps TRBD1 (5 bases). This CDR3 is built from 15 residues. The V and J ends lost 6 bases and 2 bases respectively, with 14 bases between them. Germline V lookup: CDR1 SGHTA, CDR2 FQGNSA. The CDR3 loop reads CASRLTQGGNQPQHF. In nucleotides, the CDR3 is TGTGCCAGCAGACTTACCCAAGGGGGCAATCAGCCCCAGCATTTT.

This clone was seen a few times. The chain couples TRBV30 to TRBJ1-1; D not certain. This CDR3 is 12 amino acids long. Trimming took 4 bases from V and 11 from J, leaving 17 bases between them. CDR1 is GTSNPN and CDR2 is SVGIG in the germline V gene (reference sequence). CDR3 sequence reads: CAWTSADLRAFF. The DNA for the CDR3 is TGTGCCTGGACTAGTGCAGATTTGAGGGCTTTCTTT. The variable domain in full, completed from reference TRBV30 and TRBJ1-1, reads SQTIHQWPATLVQPVGSPLSLECTVEGTSNPNLYWYRQAAGRGLQLLFYSVGIGQISSEVPQNLSASRPQDRQFILSSKKLLLSDSGFYLCAWTSADLRAFFGQGTRLTVV.